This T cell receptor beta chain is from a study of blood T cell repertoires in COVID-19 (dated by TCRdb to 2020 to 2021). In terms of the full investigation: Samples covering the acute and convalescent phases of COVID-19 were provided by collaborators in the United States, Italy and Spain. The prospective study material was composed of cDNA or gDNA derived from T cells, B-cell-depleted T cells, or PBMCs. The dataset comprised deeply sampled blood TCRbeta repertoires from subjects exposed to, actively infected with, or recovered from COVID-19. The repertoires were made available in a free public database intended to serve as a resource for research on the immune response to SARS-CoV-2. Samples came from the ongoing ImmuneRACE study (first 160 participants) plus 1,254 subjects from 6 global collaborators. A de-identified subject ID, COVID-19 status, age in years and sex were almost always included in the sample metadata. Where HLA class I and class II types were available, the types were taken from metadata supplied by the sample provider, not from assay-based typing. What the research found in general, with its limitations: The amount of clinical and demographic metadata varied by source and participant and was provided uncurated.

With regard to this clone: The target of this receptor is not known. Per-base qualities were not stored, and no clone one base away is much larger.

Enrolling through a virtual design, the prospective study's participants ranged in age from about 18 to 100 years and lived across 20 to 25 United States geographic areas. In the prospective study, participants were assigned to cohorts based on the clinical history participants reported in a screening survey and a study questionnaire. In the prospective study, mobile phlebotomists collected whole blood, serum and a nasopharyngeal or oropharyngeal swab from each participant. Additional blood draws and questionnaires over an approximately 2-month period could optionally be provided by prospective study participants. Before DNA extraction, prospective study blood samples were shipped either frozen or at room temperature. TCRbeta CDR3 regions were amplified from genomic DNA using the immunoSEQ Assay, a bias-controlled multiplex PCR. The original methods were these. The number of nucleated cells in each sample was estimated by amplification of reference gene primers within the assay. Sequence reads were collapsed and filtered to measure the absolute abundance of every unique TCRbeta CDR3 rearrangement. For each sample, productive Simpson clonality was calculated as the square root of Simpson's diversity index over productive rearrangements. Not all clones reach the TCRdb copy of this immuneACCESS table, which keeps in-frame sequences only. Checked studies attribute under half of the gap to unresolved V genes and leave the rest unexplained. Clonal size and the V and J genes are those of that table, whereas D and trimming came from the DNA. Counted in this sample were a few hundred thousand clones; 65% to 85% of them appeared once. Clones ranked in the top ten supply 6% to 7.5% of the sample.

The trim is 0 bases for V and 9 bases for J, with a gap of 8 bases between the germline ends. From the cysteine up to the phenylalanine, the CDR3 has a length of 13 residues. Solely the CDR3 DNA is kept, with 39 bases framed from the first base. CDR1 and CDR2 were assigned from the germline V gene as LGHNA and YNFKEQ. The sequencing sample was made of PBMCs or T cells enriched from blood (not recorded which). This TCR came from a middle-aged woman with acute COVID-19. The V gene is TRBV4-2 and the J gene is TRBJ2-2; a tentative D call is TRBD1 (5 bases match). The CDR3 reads CASSQERGRELFF. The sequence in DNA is TGTGCCAGCAGCCAAGAAAGGGGTCGGGAGCTGTTTTTT.